One T cell receptor (beta chain) is described in this entry. TCRdb's table, derived via immunoSEQ multiplex PCR, lists solely in-frame clones and lacks some. The sample records roughly 500,000 clones, roughly 89% being singletons. Treatment of the sample: around 19 received Ad26.COV2.S at low or high dose, single or two shots; 5 received placebo; per-sample allocation not given. Repertoires come from day 63 after the first vaccine or placebo injection. This specimen comes from a study of Ad26.COV2.S vaccination and SARS-CoV-2 variants. This CDR3 contains 15 residues. Unmatched junction bases numbered 5, after V lost 1 base and J lost 6 bases. Germline V gene lookup returns CDR1 LNHNV and CDR2 YYDKDF (reference sequence).

The source of this sequence is a person between 18 and 65 years old who received the Ad26.COV2.S COVID-19 vaccine or a placebo. This sample comprised peripheral blood, obtained in a trial of Ad26.COV2.S vaccine versus placebo. This sequence joins TRBV15 and TRBJ2-3; 9 nucleotides agree with TRBD2. CDR3 bases: TGTGCCACCAGCAGAGTGGCTAGCGGGGCCGATACGCAGTATTTT. This translates into CATSRVASGADTQYF.